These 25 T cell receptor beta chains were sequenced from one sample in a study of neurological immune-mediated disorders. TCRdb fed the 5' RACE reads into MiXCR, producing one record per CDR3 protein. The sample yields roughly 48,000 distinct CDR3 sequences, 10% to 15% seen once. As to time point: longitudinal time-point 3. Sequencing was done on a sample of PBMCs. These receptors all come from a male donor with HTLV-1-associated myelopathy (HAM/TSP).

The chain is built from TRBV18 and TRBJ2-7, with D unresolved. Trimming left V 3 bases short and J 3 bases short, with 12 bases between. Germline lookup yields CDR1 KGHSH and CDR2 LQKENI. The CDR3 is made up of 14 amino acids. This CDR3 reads CASSPSARNYEQYF. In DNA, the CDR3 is TGTGCCAGCTCACCTAGTGCCAGGAACTACGAGCAGTACTTC.

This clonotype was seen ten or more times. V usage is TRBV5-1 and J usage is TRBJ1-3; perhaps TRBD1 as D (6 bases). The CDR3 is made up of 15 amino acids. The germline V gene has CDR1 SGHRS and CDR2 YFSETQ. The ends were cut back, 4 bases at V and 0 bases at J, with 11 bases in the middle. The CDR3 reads CASSLDRPSGNTIYF. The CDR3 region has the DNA TGCGCCAGCAGCCTTGACAGGCCCTCTGGAAACACCATATATTTT. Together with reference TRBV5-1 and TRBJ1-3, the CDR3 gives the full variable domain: KAGVTQTPRYLIKTRGQQVTLSCSPISGHRSVSWYQQTPGQGLQFLFEYFSETQRNKGNFPGRFSGRQFSNSRSEMNVSTLELGDSALYLCASSLDRPSGNTIYFGEGSWLTVV.

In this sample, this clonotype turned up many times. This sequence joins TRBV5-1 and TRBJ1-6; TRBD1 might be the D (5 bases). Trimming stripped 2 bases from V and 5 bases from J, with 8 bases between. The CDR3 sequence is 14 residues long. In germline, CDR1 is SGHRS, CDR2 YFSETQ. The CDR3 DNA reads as TGCGCCAGCAGCTTTGGGGGAAATAATTCACCCCTCCACTTT. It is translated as CASSFGGNNSPLHF.

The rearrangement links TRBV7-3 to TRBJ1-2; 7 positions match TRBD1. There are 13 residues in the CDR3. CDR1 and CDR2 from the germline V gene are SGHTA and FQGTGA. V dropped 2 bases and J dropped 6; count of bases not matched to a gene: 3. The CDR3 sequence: CASSLQGQHGYTF. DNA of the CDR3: TGTGCCAGCAGCTTACAGGGACAGCATGGCTACACCTTC.

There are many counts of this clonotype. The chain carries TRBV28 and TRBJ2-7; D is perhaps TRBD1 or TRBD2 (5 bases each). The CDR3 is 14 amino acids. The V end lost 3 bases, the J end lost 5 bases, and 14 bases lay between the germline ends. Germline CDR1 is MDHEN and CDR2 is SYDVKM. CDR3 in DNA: TGTGCCAGCAGTTTCCCCAGGGACCCCAACGAGCAGTACTTC. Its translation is CASSFPRDPNEQYF. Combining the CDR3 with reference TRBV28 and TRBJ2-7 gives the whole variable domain DVKVTQSSRYLVKRTGEKVFLECVQDMDHENMFWYRQDPGLGLRLIYFSYDVKMKEKGDIPEGYSVSREKKERFSLILESASTNQTSMYLCASSFPRDPNEQYFGPGTRLTVT.

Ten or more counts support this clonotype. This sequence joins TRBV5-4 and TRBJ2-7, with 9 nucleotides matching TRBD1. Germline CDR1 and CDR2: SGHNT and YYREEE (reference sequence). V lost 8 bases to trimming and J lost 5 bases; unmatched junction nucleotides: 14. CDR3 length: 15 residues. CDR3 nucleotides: TGTGCCAGTACCTCCGGGACAGGGAGTAGGAACGAGCAGTACTTC. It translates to CASTSGTGSRNEQYF. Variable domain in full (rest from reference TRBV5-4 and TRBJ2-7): ETGVTQSPTHLIKTRGQQVTLRCSSQSGHNTVSWYQQALGQGPQFIFQYYREEENGRGNFPPRFSGLQFPNYSSELNVNALELDDSALYLCASTSGTGSRNEQYFGPGTRLTVT.

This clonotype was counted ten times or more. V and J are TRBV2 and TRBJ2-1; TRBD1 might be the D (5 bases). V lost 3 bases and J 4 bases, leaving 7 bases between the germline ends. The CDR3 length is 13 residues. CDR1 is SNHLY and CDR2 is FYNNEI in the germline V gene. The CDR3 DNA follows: TGTGCCAGCAGTGAGAACAGGTACAATGAGCAGTTCTTC. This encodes CASSENRYNEQFF. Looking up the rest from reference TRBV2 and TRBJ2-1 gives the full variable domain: EPEVTQTPSHQVTQMGQEVILRCVPISNHLYFYWYRQILGQKVEFLVSFYNNEISEKSEIFDDQFSVERPDGSNFTLKIRSTKLEDSAMYFCASSENRYNEQFFGPGTRLTVL.

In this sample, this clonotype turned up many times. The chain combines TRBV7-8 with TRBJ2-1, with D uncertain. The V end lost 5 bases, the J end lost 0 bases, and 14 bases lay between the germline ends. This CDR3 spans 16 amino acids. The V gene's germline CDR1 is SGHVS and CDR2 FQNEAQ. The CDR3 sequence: CASSPPDPSSYNEQFF. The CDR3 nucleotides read TGTGCCAGCAGCCCCCCAGACCCAAGCTCCTACAATGAGCAGTTCTTC.

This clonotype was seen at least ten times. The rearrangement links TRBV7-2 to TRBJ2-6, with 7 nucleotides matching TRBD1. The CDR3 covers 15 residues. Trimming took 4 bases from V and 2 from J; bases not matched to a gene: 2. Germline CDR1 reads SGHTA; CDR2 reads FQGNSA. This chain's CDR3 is CASSSGQPGANVLTF. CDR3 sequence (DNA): TGTGCCAGCAGCTCGGGACAGCCTGGGGCCAACGTCCTGACTTTC.

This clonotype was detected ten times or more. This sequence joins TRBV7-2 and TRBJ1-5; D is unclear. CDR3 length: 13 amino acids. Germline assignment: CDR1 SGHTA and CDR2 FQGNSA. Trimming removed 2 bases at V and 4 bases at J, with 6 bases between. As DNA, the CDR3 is TGTGCCAGCAGCTTAAGTGGAAATCAGCCCCAGCATTTT. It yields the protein CASSLSGNQPQHF.

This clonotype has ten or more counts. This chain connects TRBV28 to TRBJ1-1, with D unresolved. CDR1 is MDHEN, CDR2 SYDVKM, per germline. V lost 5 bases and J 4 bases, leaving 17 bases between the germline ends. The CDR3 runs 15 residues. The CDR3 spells CASSERSRAVTEAFF. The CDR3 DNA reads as TGTGCCAGCAGTGAGAGGAGCCGGGCGGTCACTGAAGCTTTCTTT.

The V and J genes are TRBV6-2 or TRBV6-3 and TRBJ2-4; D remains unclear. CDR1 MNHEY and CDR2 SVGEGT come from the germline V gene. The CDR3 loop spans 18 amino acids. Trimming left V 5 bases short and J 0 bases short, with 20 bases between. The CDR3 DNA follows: TGTGCCAGCAGTCGGTACCTTCAGGACCTACTAGCCAAAAACATTCAGTACTTC. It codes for CASSRYLQDLLAKNIQYF.

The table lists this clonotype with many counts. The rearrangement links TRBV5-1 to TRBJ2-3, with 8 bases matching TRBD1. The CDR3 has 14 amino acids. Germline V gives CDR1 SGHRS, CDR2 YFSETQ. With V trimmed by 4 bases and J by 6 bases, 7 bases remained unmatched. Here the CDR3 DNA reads TGCGCCAGCAGCCCGAACAGGGGGACCGATACGCAGTATTTT. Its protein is CASSPNRGTDTQYF.

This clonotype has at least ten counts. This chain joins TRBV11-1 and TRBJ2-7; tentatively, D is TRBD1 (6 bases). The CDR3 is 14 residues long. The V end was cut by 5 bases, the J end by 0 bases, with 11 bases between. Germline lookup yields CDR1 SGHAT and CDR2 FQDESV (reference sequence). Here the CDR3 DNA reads TGTGCCAGCAGCCCCCGGGACAACTCCTACGAGCAGTACTTC. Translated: CASSPRDNSYEQYF.

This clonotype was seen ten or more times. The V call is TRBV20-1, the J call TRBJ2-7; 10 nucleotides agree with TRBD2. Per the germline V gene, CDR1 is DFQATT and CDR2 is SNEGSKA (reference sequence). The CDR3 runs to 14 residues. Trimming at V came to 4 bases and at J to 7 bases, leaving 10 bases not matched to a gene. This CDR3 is CSAIDSGGIWEQYF. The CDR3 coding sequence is TGCAGTGCTATTGATAGCGGGGGGATTTGGGAGCAGTACTTC.

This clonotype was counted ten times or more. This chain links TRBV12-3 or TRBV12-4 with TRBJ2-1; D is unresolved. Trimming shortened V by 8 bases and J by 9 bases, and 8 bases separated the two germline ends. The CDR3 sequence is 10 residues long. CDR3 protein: CASRTAEQFF. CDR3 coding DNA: TGTGCCAGCCGAACAGCTGAGCAGTTCTTC.

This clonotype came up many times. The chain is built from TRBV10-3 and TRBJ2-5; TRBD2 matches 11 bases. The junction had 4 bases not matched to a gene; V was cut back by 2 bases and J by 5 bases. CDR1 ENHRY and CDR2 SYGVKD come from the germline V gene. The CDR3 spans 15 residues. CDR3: CAISEVAGGHETQYF. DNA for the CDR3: TGTGCCATCAGTGAGGTAGCGGGGGGGCACGAGACCCAGTACTTC.

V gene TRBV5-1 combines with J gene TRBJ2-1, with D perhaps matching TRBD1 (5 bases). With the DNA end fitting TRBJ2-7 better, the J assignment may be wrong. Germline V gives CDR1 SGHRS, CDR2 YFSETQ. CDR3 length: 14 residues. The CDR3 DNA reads TGCGCCAGCCGACCAAGAACAGGTACCTACGAGCAGTACTTC. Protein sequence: CASRPRTGTYEQYF.

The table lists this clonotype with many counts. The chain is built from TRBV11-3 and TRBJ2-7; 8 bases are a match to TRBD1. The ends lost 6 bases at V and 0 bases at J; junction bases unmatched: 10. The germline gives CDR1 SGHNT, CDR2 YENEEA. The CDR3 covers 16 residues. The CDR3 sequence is CASRGRGPRDSYEQYF. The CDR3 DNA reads TGTGCCAGCAGAGGCAGGGGGCCTCGAGACTCCTACGAGCAGTACTTC.

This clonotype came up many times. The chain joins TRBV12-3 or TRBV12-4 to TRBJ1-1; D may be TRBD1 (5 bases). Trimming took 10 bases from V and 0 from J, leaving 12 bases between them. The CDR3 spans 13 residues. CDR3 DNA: TGTGCCACCGAGAGCAGGGTGAACACTGAAGCTTTCTTT. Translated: CATESRVNTEAFF.

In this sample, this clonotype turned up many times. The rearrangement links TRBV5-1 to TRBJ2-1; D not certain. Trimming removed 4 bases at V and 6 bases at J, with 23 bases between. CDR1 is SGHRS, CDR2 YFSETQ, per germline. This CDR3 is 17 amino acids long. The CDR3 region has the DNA TGCGCCAGCAGCCCCCTTTTTCTAACGAGGTCGGCCAATGAGCAGTTCTTC. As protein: CASSPLFLTRSANEQFF.

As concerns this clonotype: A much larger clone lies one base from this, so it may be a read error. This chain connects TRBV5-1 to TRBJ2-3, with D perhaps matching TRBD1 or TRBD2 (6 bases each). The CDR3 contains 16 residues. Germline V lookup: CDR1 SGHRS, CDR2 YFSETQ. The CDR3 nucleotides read TGCGCCAGCGGCTTGCCACAGGGAGGTGGCACAGATACGCAGTATTTT. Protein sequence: CASGLPQGGGTDTQYF.

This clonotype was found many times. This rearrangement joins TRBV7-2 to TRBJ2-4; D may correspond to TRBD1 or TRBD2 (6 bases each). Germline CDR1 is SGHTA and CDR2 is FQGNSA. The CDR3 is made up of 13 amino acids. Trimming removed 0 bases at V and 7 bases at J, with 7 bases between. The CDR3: CASSLAGGNIQYF. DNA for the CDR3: TGTGCCAGCAGCTTAGCGGGGGGCAACATTCAGTACTTC.

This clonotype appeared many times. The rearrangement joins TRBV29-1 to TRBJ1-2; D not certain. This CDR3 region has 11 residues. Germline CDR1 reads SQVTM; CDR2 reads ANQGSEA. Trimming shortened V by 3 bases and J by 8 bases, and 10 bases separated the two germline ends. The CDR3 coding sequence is TGCAGCGTTGATGGCGCGGAGGGCTACACCTTC. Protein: CSVDGAEGYTF.

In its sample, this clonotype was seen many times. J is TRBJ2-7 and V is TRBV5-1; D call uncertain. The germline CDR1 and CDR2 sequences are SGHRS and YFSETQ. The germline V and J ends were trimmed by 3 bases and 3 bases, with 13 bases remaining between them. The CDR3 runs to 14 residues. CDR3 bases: TGCGCCAGCAGCTATGAGACAACCGACTACGAGCAGTACTTC. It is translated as CASSYETTDYEQYF.